The T cell receptor beta chain described here comes from a study of OX40 agonist ivuxolimab in advanced cancers. Notes on the research overall: Ivuxolimab was a fully human IgG2 agonistic monoclonal antibody targeting the costimulatory receptor OX40 (CD134). Intravenous ivuxolimab was administered to patients every 2 weeks at six dose levels: 0.01, 0.1, 0.3, 1.5, 3 and 10 mg/kg. Among the approximately 54 dose-escalation patients, approximately 20 had hepatocellular carcinoma, roughly 15 melanoma, 9 renal cell carcinoma and 9 head and neck cancer. The dose-escalation cohort was about 87% male with a mean age of around 64 years, ranging from about 20 to 85. Prior anti-PD-1, anti-PD-L1 or anti-CTLA-4 therapy was permitted, and checkpoint inhibitors had been received by around 40% of dose-escalation patients. Three dose-escalation patients achieved partial responses, one with hepatocellular carcinoma and two with cutaneous melanoma. The purpose of peripheral TCRbeta sequencing was to test whether ivuxolimab changed TCR sequence diversity and led to clonal T-cell expansion. The paper describes the monotherapy dose-escalation part (N of about 55 patients) of the phase I trial of ivuxolimab.

The trial excluded patients who had a history of autoimmune disease or who were on systemic immunosuppression. Peripheral blood for TCR sequencing was collected from all dose cohorts at baseline, on cycle 4 day 1, and on cycle 7 day 1. The samples were drawn from a first-in-human, open-label, multicenter phase I dose-escalation trial of ivuxolimab. Adults with locally advanced or metastatic head and neck squamous cell, hepatocellular, melanoma or renal cell carcinoma were enrolled in the trial. CD4+ and CD8+ T cells were sorted separately from peripheral blood before TCR sequencing. On this clone: There is no known antigen for this receptor. No much larger clone exists at a distance of one base, and base qualities are not known.

The germline V gene (reference sequence) sets CDR1 to MNHEY and CDR2 to SMNVEV. From the cysteine through the phenylalanine, the CDR3 covers 15 amino acids. Only the CDR3 part of the read is kept: 45 bases, read in frame from the first base. V is reduced by 5 bases and J by 5 bases, leaving a spacing of 16 bases between them. What the research found in general, with its limitations: Low levels of normalized T-cell clonal expansion were also seen in some patients who did not respond. At doses of 0.1 to 3.0 mg/kg, clonal expansion of both CD4+ and CD8+ blood T cells was observed from baseline to week 6. Which antigens the clonally expanded peripheral T cells were specific for was not determined. After ivuxolimab, more expanded clones were found on average in CD8+ T cells than in CD4+ T cells. In the 0.1-3.0 mg/kg groups, partial responders had among the lowest normalized peripheral clonal expansion, particularly in CD8+ T cells.

Genomic DNA was extracted from sorted cells for sequencing of the TCRbeta CDR3 region. The immunoSEQ Assay was used to sequence the TCRbeta CDR3 regions. The table was pulled from immuneACCESS by TCRdb, which kept in-frame rearrangements only. Such tables lose some clones; where checked, under half of the loss comes from unresolved V genes, and the rest has no known cause. Recorded for this sample are 40,000 to 50,000 clones; roughly 89% of them occurred a single time. Together, the top ten hold 47% of the sample. This TCR came from an adult with an advanced solid tumor such as melanoma, head and neck, liver or kidney cancer. The specimen was CD4+ or CD8+ T cells sorted from blood, collected in a trial of the OX40 agonist ivuxolimab. The sequence joins TRBV27 to TRBJ2-1; tentative D gene TRBD2, with 5 bases matching. The base sequence is TGTGCCAGCAGTCCTAATCCAGCGGCCAACAATGAGCAGTTCTTC. Its protein is CASSPNPAANNEQFF.